These 11 T cell receptor beta chains share one sample of origin, sequenced in a study of cytomegalovirus exposure and HLA in healthy donors (dated by TCRdb to about 2017). The library came from the immunoSEQ multiplex PCR assay. The multiplex PCR relied on a mix of 60 forward primers for TCR Vbeta segments and 13 reverse primers for TCR Jbeta segments. Here the immuneACCESS table is served through TCRdb, limited to in-frame sequences with V and J called. Missing clones are a known gap in these copies; in checked studies unresolved V genes cover under half, and the rest lacks a known reason. The sample profile shows 150,000 to 180,000 clones; 70% to 90% of them were found once. In total, the top ten clones hold around 5.6% of the sample. The sequenced sample consisted of PBMCs. The receptor source for this set is a woman aged 40 to 50 in good health and CMV-seropositive.

CDR3 sequence: CASSTRTGVGETQYF. CDR3 nucleotide sequence: TGCGCCAGCAGCACCCGAACGGGGGTGGGAGAGACCCAGTACTTC. This rearrangement joins TRBV5-1 to TRBJ2-5, with D perhaps matching TRBD2 (6 bases). V dropped 4 bases and J dropped 4 bases, with 17 bases sitting between them. The CDR3 has 15 amino acids. Germline lookup yields CDR1 SGHRS and CDR2 YFSETQ.

This chain connects TRBV5-1 to TRBJ2-1, with TRBD2 identical over 9 bases. The CDR3 contains 16 residues. Germline loops: CDR1 SGHRS, CDR2 YFSETQ. The trim removed 0 bases at V and 9 bases at J, leaving 10 bases unmatched. This chain's CDR3 is CASSLAVSGRGSEQFF. The CDR3 nucleotides read TGCGCCAGCAGCTTGGCCGTTAGCGGGAGAGGAAGTGAGCAGTTCTTC.

The chain links TRBV6-5 to TRBJ2-2; 9 nucleotides align to TRBD1. CDR1 MNHEY and CDR2 SVGAGI come from the germline V gene. The length of the CDR3 is 14 residues. The trim removed 6 bases at V and 4 bases at J, leaving 3 bases unmatched. The CDR3 DNA is TGTGCCAGCAGATCGACAGGGGGCACCGGGGAGCTGTTTTTT. It specifies CASRSTGGTGELFF.

V and J are TRBV10-1 and TRBJ2-3; tentative D call: TRBD2 (5 bases). Germline V lookup: CDR1 WNHNN, CDR2 SYGVQD (reference sequence). CDR3 length: 16 amino acids. V was shortened by 0 bases and J by 0 bases, with 10 bases between the two germline ends. The CDR3 here is CASSESRGFSTDTQYF. The CDR3 DNA is TGCGCCAGCAGTGAGTCTCGGGGATTTAGCACAGATACGCAGTATTTT.

J is TRBJ1-3 and V is TRBV19; D may be TRBD1 (6 bases). The CDR3 has 15 amino acids. The V end was cut by 3 bases, the J end by 2 bases, with 11 bases between. Germline lookup yields CDR1 LNHDA and CDR2 SQIVND (reference sequence). Here the CDR3 DNA reads TGTGCCAGTAGTATTGCCAGGGGTGCTGGAAACACCATATATTTT. Its translation is CASSIARGAGNTIYF.

The rearrangement links TRBV27 to TRBJ2-7, with D maybe TRBD2 (6 bases). V was clipped by 5 bases and J by 6 bases, with 14 bases between them. Germline-derived CDR1 and CDR2 are MNHEY and SMNVEV (reference sequence). The CDR3 consists of 13 residues. CDR3 coding DNA: TGTGCCAGCAGTCAGGGACTGAATCCCGAGCAGTACTTC. Protein product: CASSQGLNPEQYF.

This clone appeared a few times. V usage is TRBV13 and J usage is TRBJ2-7; 9 bases agree with TRBD2. Germline CDR1 PRHDT, CDR2 FYEKMQ (reference sequence). Trimming took 5 bases from V and 2 from J; bases not matched to a gene: 10. The CDR3 runs to 16 residues. The CDR3 DNA reads as TGTGCCAGCAGCCACCGGTCCGCGGGAGGGACCTACGAGCAGTACTTC. It translates to CASSHRSAGGTYEQYF.

This clone was found once. The chain employs TRBV4-1 and TRBJ1-1; 7 nucleotides match TRBD1. The V gene end was trimmed by 0 bases and the J gene end by 10 bases; junction bases not matched to a gene: 5. The CDR3 extends over 13 amino acids. Per the germline V gene, CDR1 is MGHRA and CDR2 is YSYEKL. CDR3 region: CASSQEGQRGAFF. For the CDR3, the DNA is TGCGCCAGCAGCCAAGAGGGACAGCGAGGAGCTTTCTTT.

This sequence joins TRBV5-1 and TRBJ2-3; 7 bases map to TRBD2. CDR1 SGHRS and CDR2 YFSETQ come from the germline V gene. The CDR3 spans 18 residues. Trimming removed 0 bases from V and 5 bases from J; junction bases left unmatched: 15. CDR3 bases: TGCGCCAGCAGCTTGGAAGGTTCGTCGGGAGGATTGGTAGATACGCAGTATTTT. This sequence encodes CASSLEGSSGGLVDTQYF.

J is TRBJ2-5 and V is TRBV5-1, with D tentatively TRBD2 (6 bases). The V gene's germline CDR1 is SGHRS and CDR2 YFSETQ. The CDR3 runs to 13 residues. V was pared by 1 base and J by 4 bases, with 8 bases between. The CDR3 DNA reads TGCGCCAGCAGCTTGAAGGGAGGAGAGACCCAGTACTTC. Translation gives CASSLKGGETQYF.

The CDR3, as DNA: TGCGCCAGCAGTTCTCGGACTAGCGGAAGCTCCTACGAGCAGTACTTC. Translated: CASSSRTSGSSYEQYF. J is TRBJ2-7 and V is TRBV5-1, with TRBD2 identical over 10 bases. The V gene end was trimmed by 5 bases and the J gene end by 0 bases; junction bases not matched to a gene: 8. The CDR3 spans 16 residues. Germline lookup yields CDR1 SGHRS and CDR2 YFSETQ.